This entry lists 27 T cell receptor beta chains sequenced from one sample in a study of CD8+ T cells in alopecia areata. The authors extracted RNA and reverse transcribed it into cDNA as the sequencing template. The data were produced by immunoSEQ multiplex PCR, yet TCRdb's version contains in-frame clones alone and is incomplete. This sample has some 180,000 clones, with around 63% found just once. This specimen consisted of CD4+ T cells sorted from blood, obtained at week 0. These TCRs come from a human donor with alopecia areata.

This clone appeared a few times. The V gene is TRBV7-2, the J gene TRBJ2-6; weak D call: TRBD1 (6 bases). V lost 3 bases and J lost 2, with 14 bases in between. This CDR3 spans 17 amino acids. Looked up from germline, CDR1 is SGHTA and CDR2 is FQGNSA. The CDR3 protein is CASSFDRRTTGANVLTF. The CDR3 bases are TGTGCCAGCAGCTTCGACAGGAGGACCACTGGGGCCAACGTCCTGACTTTC.

The chain combines TRBV30 with TRBJ1-1, with TRBD1 matching 8 bases. The V segment lost 3 bases and the J segment 4 bases; nucleotides outside the gene matches: 4. The CDR3 is 13 amino acids. Looked up from germline, CDR1 is GTSNPN and CDR2 is SVGIG (reference sequence). DNA of the CDR3: TGTGCCTGGAGGGAACAGGGGGGCACTGAAGCTTTCTTT. The encoded protein is CAWREQGGTEAFF.

In this sample, this clone turned up a few times. The chain uses TRBV7-2 and TRBJ2-3; no clear D. V shed 6 bases and J shed 4 bases, with 11 bases lying between them. This CDR3 is built from 13 residues. Germline CDR1 SGHTA, CDR2 FQGNSA. CDR3 nucleotides: TGTGCCAGCAGACCCCCCGAAGCAGATACGCAGTATTTT. It is translated as CASRPPEADTQYF. The full variable domain, with the rest looked up from reference TRBV7-2 and TRBJ2-3, is GAGVSQSPSNKVTEKGKDVELRCDPISGHTALYWYRQSLGQGLEFLIYFQGNSAPDKSGLPSDRFSAERTGGSVSTLTIQRTQQEDSAVYLCASRPPEADTQYFGPGTRLTVL.

This clone was recorded only once. The chain links TRBV6-6 to TRBJ2-2; 12 bases map to TRBD2. Germline values: CDR1 MNHNY, CDR2 SVGAGI (reference sequence). The CDR3 has 14 residues. J lost 10 bases, V lost 5 bases, and 5 bases had no gene match. CDR3 coding DNA: TGTGCCAGCAGTCCTAGCGGGGGGGGAGTGGAGCTGTTTTTT. This sequence encodes CASSPSGGGVELFF.

This clone was counted between two and nine times. The rearrangement uses TRBV7-2 and TRBJ1-1; TRBD1 might be the D (5 bases). CDR1 and CDR2 from the germline V gene are SGHTA and FQGNSA. Trimming took 3 bases from V and 1 from J, leaving 15 bases between them. This CDR3 is 16 amino acids long. In nucleotides, the CDR3 is TGTGCCAGCAGCTTTAGGTTTGACAGAAGGAACACTGAAGCTTTCTTT. It encodes CASSFRFDRRNTEAFF.

The V and J genes are TRBV4-2 and TRBJ1-4, with 10 bases matching TRBD1. Germline V gives CDR1 LGHNA, CDR2 YNFKEQ. The ends lost 1 base at V and 6 bases at J; junction bases unmatched: 11. CDR3 length: 18 amino acids. The CDR3 bases are TGTGCCAGCAGCCAAGCGGACAGGGGGGAAAGGTTGGATGAAAAACTGTTTTTT. This gives the protein CASSQADRGERLDEKLFF.

This clone was detected only a few times. The chain has TRBV18 and TRBJ2-5; no definite D call. Germline CDR1 and CDR2: KGHSH and LQKENI. Trimming left V 2 bases short and J 1 base short, with 14 bases between. This CDR3 contains 16 residues. CDR3 nucleotides: TGTGCCAGCTCACCAGTATCGTGGGATGCCCAAGAGACCCAGTACTTC. Amino acids: CASSPVSWDAQETQYF.

This clone was picked up a small number of times. This sequence joins TRBV29-1 and TRBJ2-7; D is undetermined. Per the germline V gene, CDR1 is SQVTM and CDR2 is ANQGSEA. V lost 6 bases and J 3 bases, leaving 9 bases between the germline ends. The CDR3 is made up of 11 amino acids. CDR3 residues: CSVNRDYEQYF. DNA of the CDR3: TGCAGCGTGAACCGCGACTACGAGCAGTACTTC.

The chain carries TRBV30 and TRBJ1-5; D is possibly TRBD1 (5 bases). V lost 0 bases and J 1 base, leaving 13 bases between the germline ends. Germline values: CDR1 GTSNPN, CDR2 SVGIG (reference sequence). The CDR3 is 16 residues long. The CDR3 sequence is CAWSVETGRSNQPQHF. CDR3 sequence (DNA): TGTGCCTGGAGTGTAGAAACAGGTCGGAGCAATCAGCCCCAGCATTTT.

There are a few counts of this clone. Within the sample, other DNA sequences also encode this same CDR3. This chain joins TRBV29-1 and TRBJ2-7, with no clear D. V dropped 4 bases and J dropped 2 bases, with 9 bases sitting between them. The CDR3 is made up of 12 amino acids. Germline CDR1 reads SQVTM; CDR2 reads ANQGSEA. The CDR3 protein is CSVVRGTYEQYF. In nucleotides, the CDR3 is TGCAGCGTTGTGCGTGGGACCTACGAGCAGTACTTC.

The V and J genes are TRBV5-6 and TRBJ2-2, with 14 positions matching TRBD2. This CDR3 has 17 amino acids. V lost 4 bases and J lost 5; bases outside the gene matches: 7. Germline CDR1 and CDR2: SGHDT and YYEEEE. This CDR3 is CASSMGLAGALTGELFF. The CDR3 DNA reads TGTGCCAGCAGCATGGGACTAGCGGGGGCGCTGACCGGGGAGCTGTTTTTT.

This chain joins TRBV27 and TRBJ1-5; 11 bases line up with TRBD1. J was trimmed by 7 bases and V by 0 bases; bases with no gene match: 5. This CDR3 has 16 residues. In germline, CDR1 is MNHEY, CDR2 SMNVEV (reference sequence). CDR3: CASSLSGGQGAQPQHF. The CDR3 DNA reads TGTGCCAGCAGTTTATCCGGAGGACAGGGGGCCCAGCCCCAGCATTTT.

The CDR3 sequence: CSAGHPEVEQYF. The CDR3 bases are TGCAGCGCGGGACACCCAGAGGTCGAGCAGTACTTC. V and J are TRBV29-1 and TRBJ2-7; a weak D match, TRBD1 (6 bases). CDR1 and CDR2 (germline): SQVTM, ANQGSEA. V lost 7 bases and J 6 bases, leaving 16 bases between the germline ends. The CDR3 is 12 residues long.

The chain uses TRBV5-6 and TRBJ2-7; D is uncertain. The length of the CDR3 is 14 residues. Germline V gives CDR1 SGHDT, CDR2 YYEEEE. V was clipped by 4 bases and J by 6 bases, with 17 bases between them. CDR3 protein: CASSPRTAYGEQYF. The CDR3 DNA reads as TGTGCCAGCAGCCCTAGGACGGCGTATGGCGAGCAGTACTTC.

This clone was seen a handful of times. The chain employs TRBV5-4 and TRBJ1-5; TRBD1 aligns across 8 bases. Trimming at V came to 4 bases and at J to 5 bases, leaving 11 bases not matched to a gene. Looked up from germline, CDR1 is SGHNT and CDR2 is YYREEE (reference sequence). The CDR3 has 16 residues. CDR3 sequence (DNA): TGTGCCAGCAGCCGCTTCGAGGACAGGGTAGATCAGCCCCAGCATTTT. Translation gives CASSRFEDRVDQPQHF.

This clone was found a few times. The genes are TRBV4-3 and TRBJ1-3; D not certain. Germline V gene sequence: CDR1 LGHNA, CDR2 YSLEER. This CDR3 region has 15 residues. V gave up 0 bases and J gave up 2 bases, with 8 bases separating them. This chain's CDR3 is CASSQETGAGNTIYF. In nucleotides, the CDR3 is TGCGCCAGCAGCCAAGAGACTGGTGCTGGAAACACCATATATTTT.

This clone was seen a few times. This rearrangement joins TRBV11-2 to TRBJ2-5, with D hard to call. This CDR3 contains 14 residues. Deletions cut 5 bases from V and 2 bases from J, with 12 bases between. From germline, CDR1 is SGHAT and CDR2 FQNNGV. CDR3 sequence (DNA): TGTGCCAGCAGCCGGGCAGGTGTGCAAGAGACCCAGTACTTC. Translating it yields CASSRAGVQETQYF. The full variable domain, in which reference TRBV11-2 and TRBJ2-5 provide the parts outside the CDR3, is EAGVAQSPRYKIIEKRQSVAFWCNPISGHATLYWYQQILGQGPKLLIQFQNNGVVDDSQLPKDRFSAERLKGVDSTLKIQPAKLEDSAVYLCASSRAGVQETQYFGPGTRLLVL.

The chain is built from TRBV20-1 and TRBJ2-1; no clear D gene. The V end lost 7 bases, the J end lost 1 base, and 2 bases lay between the germline ends. CDR1 is DFQATT, CDR2 SNEGSKA, per germline (reference sequence). The CDR3 sequence is 10 residues long. CDR3 sequence reads: CSVSYNEQFF. The CDR3 DNA is TGCAGTGTTTCCTACAATGAGCAGTTCTTC.

The chain couples TRBV25-1 to TRBJ2-7; D unclear. This CDR3 region has 11 residues. Germline-derived CDR1 and CDR2 are MGHDK and SYGVNS. Trimming removed 3 bases from V and 3 bases from J, with 3 bases in between. As DNA, the CDR3 is TGTGCCAGCAGTGACTACTACGAGCAGTACTTC. It codes for CASSDYYEQYF.

The chain employs TRBV30 and TRBJ2-7; 9 bases fit TRBD2. This CDR3 comprises 13 residues. V gave up 4 bases and J gave up 5 bases; unmatched junction bases: 6. The germline V gene has CDR1 GTSNPN and CDR2 SVGIG (reference sequence). The CDR3 nucleotides are TGTGCCTGGATACAGCGGGGGGCCCACGAGCAGTACTTC. Amino acids: CAWIQRGAHEQYF.

V gene TRBV6-6 combines with J gene TRBJ2-5, with D unclear. Germline V CDR1 and CDR2: MNHNY, SVGAGI (reference sequence). The CDR3 has 14 residues. The germline V and J ends were trimmed by 6 bases and 2 bases, with 13 bases remaining between them. CDR3 coding DNA: TGTGCCAGCAGACCTCCCGGACCTCAAGAGACCCAGTACTTC. As protein: CASRPPGPQETQYF.

This clone occurred a few times. V usage is TRBV7-2 and J usage is TRBJ2-7; D unclear. The CDR3 is made up of 12 amino acids. The germline CDR1 and CDR2 sequences are SGHTA and FQGNSA. V lost 1 base and J lost 6, with 7 bases in between. The CDR3 is CASSLDRTEQYF. The CDR3, as DNA: TGTGCCAGCAGCTTAGATCGGACCGAGCAGTACTTC.

This clone was seen more than once but under ten times. The same CDR3 also results from other DNA sequences found in this sample. The rearrangement uses TRBV9 and TRBJ1-2; D is unclear. V was cut by 2 bases and J by 3 bases, with 8 bases left in between. Germline CDR1 SGDLS, CDR2 YYNGEE. CDR3 length: 13 amino acids. The CDR3 region has the DNA TGTGCCAGCAGCGTGGACGGTGACTATGGCTACACCTTC. It is translated as CASSVDGDYGYTF.

This chain uses TRBV5-6 with TRBJ2-6; D uncertain. The germline V gene encodes CDR1 SGHDT and CDR2 YYEEEE. The CDR3 extends over 16 amino acids. The germline V and J ends were trimmed by 4 bases and 0 bases, with 11 bases remaining between them. The CDR3 here is CASSLDLSSGANVLTF. The CDR3 bases are TGTGCCAGCAGCCTTGACCTAAGCTCTGGGGCCAACGTCCTGACTTTC.

The V call is TRBV7-2, the J call TRBJ1-4; possible D gene TRBD1, 5 bases. CDR1 is SGHTA, CDR2 FQGNSA, per germline. The germline V and J ends were trimmed by 1 base and 10 bases, with 19 bases remaining between them. The CDR3 contains 16 residues. DNA for the CDR3: TGTGCCAGCAGCTTAGTATCTGGCCAGGGCAAGGGAAAACTGTTTTTT. Amino acid sequence: CASSLVSGQGKGKLFF.

The CDR3 DNA follows: TGCGCCAGCAGCCAAGATCTTGGCTTAAACATTCAGTACTTC. Amino acids: CASSQDLGLNIQYF. J is TRBJ2-4 and V is TRBV4-3; D is uncertain. V lost 0 bases to trimming and J lost 6 bases, with 9 bases between them. The CDR3 is 14 residues long. Germline loops: CDR1 LGHNA, CDR2 YSLEER.

The gene calls are TRBV25-1 and TRBJ2-1; perhaps D is TRBD1 or TRBD2 (5 bases each). The CDR3 has 14 residues. V gave up 4 bases and J gave up 2 bases, with 9 bases separating them. Germline CDR1 and CDR2: MGHDK and SYGVNS. The CDR3 region has the DNA TGTGCCAGCAGTGTACCGGGGCCCTACAATGAGCAGTTCTTC. The encoded protein is CASSVPGPYNEQFF.